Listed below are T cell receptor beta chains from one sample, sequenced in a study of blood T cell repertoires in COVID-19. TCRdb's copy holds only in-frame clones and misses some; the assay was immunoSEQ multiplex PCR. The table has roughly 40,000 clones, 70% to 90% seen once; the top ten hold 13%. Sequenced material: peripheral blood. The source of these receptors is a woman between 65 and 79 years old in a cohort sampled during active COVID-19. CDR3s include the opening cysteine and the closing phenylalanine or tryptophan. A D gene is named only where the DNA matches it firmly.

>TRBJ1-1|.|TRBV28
CASSLGGVNTEAFF
TGTGCCAGCAGTTTGGGGGGGGTTAACACTGAAGCTTTCTTT
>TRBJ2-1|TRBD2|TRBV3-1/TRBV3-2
CASSHLGRDSGSEQFF
TGTGCCAGCAGCCACCTAGGGAGGGATAGTGGCAGTGAGCAGTTCTTC
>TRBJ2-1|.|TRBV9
CASSPQGFGLGEQFF
TGTGCCAGCAGCCCTCAGGGGTTTGGGTTAGGTGAGCAGTTCTTC
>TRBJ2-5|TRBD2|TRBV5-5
CASSFLGTSGTTQYF
TGTGCCAGCAGCTTCCTCGGGACTAGCGGGACGACCCAGTACTTC
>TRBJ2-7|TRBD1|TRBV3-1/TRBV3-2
CASSVPGTGFYEQYF
TGTGCCAGCAGCGTTCCCGGGACAGGGTTCTACGAGCAGTACTTC
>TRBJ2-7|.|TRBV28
CASSASVEQYF
TGTGCCAGCAGCGCTTCGGTCGAGCAGTACTTC
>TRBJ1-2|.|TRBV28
CASSPPEGRYTF
TGTGCCAGCAGTCCACCCGAAGGCAGGTACACCTTC
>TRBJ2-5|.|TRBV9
CASSPLGPETQYF
TGTGCCAGCAGCCCACTAGGTCCGGAGACCCAGTACTTC
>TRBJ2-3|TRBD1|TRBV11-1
CASSPRTGTDTQYF
TGTGCCAGCAGCCCTAGGACAGGGACAGATACGCAGTATTTT
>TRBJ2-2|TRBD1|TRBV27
CASSLYGVGQGNTGELFF
TGTGCCAGCAGTTTATATGGGGTAGGACAGGGGAACACCGGGGAGCTGTTTTTT
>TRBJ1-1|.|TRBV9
CASSPYSGTEAFF
TGTGCCAGCAGCCCTTATAGCGGTACTGAAGCTTTCTTT
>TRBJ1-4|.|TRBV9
CASSVARGSATNEKLFF
TGTGCCAGCAGCGTAGCTAGGGGGTCGGCAACTAATGAAAAACTGTTTTTT
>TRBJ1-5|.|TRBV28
CASKGDSNQPQHF
TGTGCCAGCAAGGGGGACAGCAATCAGCCCCAGCATTTT
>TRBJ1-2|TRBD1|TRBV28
CASSENRDSFFLSGYTF
TGTGCCAGCAGTGAAAACCGGGACAGCTTTTTTTTATCTGGCTACACCTTC
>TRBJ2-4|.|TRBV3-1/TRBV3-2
CASSQDIDRLAKNIQYF
TGTGCCAGCAGCCAAGATATAGACAGGCTAGCCAAAAACATTCAGTACTTC
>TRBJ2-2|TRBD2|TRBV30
CAWRRTSVTGELFF
TGTGCCTGGAGGAGGACTAGCGTCACCGGGGAGCTGTTTTTT
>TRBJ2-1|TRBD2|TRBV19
CASSNWGSGSVADEQFF
TGTGCCAGTAGTAACTGGGGTAGCGGGAGCGTGGCGGATGAGCAGTTCTTC
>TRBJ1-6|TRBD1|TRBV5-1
CASSPDRLNSPLHF
TGCGCCAGCAGCCCGGACAGGCTAAATTCACCCCTCCACTTT
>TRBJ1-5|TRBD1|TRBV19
CASSIQQGVNQPQHF
TGTGCCAGTAGTATCCAACAGGGGGTAAATCAGCCCCAGCATTTT
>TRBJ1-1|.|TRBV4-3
CASSQDRQAILNTEAFF
TGCGCCAGCAGCCAAGATCGACAGGCAATATTGAACACTGAAGCTTTCTTT
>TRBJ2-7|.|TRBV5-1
CASSPGGTSSYEQYF
TGCGCCAGCAGCCCGGGTGGAACGTCGTCCTACGAGCAGTACTTC
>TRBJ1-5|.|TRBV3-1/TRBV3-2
CASSQGYYSNQPQHF
TGTGCCAGCAGCCAAGGATACTATAGCAATCAGCCCCAGCATTTT
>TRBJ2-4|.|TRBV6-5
CASGLTGKNIQYF
TGTGCCAGCGGCCTAACAGGGAAAAACATTCAGTACTTC
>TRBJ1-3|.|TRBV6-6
CASSYRGQLNTIYF
TGTGCCAGCAGTTACCGAGGGCAGCTAAACACCATATATTTT
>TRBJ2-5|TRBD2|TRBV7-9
CASSLVSGRAEETQYF
TGTGCCAGCAGCTTAGTTAGCGGGAGGGCCGAAGAGACCCAGTACTTC
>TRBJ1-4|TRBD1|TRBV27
CASRRTGVGLTNEKLFF
TGTGCCAGCAGGAGGACAGGCGTCGGGCTCACTAATGAAAAACTGTTTTTT
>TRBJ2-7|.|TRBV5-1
CASSLVPGRAAEQYF
TGCGCCAGCAGCTTGGTCCCTGGCAGGGCTGCTGAGCAGTACTTC
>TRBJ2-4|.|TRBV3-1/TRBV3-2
CASSCGQPGKNIQYF
TGTGCCAGCAGTTGCGGACAGCCGGGGAAAAACATTCAGTACTTC
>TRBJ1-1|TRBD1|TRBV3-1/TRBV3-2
CASSQVVDRPEAFF
TGTGCCAGCAGCCAAGTAGTGGACAGGCCTGAAGCTTTCTTT